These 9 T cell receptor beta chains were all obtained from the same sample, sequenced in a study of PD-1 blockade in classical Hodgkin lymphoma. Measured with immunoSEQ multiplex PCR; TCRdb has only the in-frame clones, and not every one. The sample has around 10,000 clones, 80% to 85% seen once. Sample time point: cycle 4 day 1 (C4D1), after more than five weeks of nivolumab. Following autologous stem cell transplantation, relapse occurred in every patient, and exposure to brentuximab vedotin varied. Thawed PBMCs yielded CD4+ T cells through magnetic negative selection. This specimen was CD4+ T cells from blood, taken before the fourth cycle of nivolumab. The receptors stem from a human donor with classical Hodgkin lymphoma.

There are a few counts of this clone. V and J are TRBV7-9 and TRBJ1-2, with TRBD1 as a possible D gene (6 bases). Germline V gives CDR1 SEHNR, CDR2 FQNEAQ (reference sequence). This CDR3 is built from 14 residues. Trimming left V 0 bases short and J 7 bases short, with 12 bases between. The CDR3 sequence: CASSLAFTGFGYTF. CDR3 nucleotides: TGTGCCAGCAGCTTAGCGTTTACAGGGTTTGGCTACACCTTC. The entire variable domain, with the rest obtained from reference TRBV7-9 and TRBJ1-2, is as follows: DTGVSQNPRHKITKRGQNVTFRCDPISEHNRLYWYRQTLGQGPEFLTYFQNEAQLEKSRLLSDRFSAERPKGSFSTLEIQRTEQGDSAMYLCASSLAFTGFGYTFGSGTRLTVV.

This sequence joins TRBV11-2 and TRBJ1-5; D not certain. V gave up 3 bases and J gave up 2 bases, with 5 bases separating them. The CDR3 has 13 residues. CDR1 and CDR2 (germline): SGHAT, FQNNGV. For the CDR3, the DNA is TGTGCCAGCAGCTTTTCCGGCAATCAGCCCCAGCATTTT. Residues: CASSFSGNQPQHF.

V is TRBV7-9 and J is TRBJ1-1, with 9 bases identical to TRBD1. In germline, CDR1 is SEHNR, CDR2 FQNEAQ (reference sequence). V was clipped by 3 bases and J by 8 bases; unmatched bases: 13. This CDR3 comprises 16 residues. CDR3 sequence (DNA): TGTGCCAGCAGCTTTTTACGGGACAGGGATCTCTCCGAAGCTTTCTTT. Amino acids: CASSFLRDRDLSEAFF.

The CDR3 here is CASSQRLAGSYNEQFF. The DNA for the CDR3 is TGCGCCAGCAGCCAAAGACTAGCGGGCTCCTACAATGAGCAGTTCTTC. V usage is TRBV4-3 and J usage is TRBJ2-1, with TRBD2 matching 10 bases. CDR1 and CDR2 from the germline V gene are LGHNA and YSLEER. V gave up 2 bases and J gave up 0 bases; unmatched junction bases: 1. This CDR3 region has 16 residues.

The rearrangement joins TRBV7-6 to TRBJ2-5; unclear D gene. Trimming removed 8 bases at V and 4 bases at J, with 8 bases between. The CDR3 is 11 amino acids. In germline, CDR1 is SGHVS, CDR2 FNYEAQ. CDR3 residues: CASGPRETQYF. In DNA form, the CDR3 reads TGTGCCAGCGGCCCCCGAGAGACCCAGTACTTC. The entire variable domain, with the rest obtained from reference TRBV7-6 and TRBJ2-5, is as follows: GAGVSQSPRYKVTKRGQDVALRCDPISGHVSLYWYRQALGQGPEFLTYFNYEAQQDKSGLPNDRFSAERPEGSISTLTIQRTEQRDSAMYRCASGPRETQYFGPGTRLLVL.

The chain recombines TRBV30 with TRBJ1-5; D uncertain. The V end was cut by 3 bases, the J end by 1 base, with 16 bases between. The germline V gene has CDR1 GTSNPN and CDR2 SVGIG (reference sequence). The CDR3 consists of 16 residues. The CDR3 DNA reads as TGTGCCTGGAGCACCGGGATGTCATCGAGCAATCAGCCCCAGCATTTT. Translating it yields CAWSTGMSSSNQPQHF.

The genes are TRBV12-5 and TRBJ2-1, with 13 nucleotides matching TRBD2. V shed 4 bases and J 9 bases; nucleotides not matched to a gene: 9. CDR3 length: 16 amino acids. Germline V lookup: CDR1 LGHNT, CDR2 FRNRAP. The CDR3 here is CASGSLGLAGVFEQFF. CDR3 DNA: TGTGCTAGTGGTTCGCTAGGACTAGCGGGAGTCTTTGAGCAGTTCTTC.

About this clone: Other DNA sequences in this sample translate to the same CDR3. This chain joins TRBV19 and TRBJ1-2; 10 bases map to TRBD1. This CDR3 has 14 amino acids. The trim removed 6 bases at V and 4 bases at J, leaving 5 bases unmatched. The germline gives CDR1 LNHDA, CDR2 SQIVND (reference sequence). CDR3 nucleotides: TGTGCCAGTAGCCGGGACAGGGGCTTCTATGGCTACACCTTC. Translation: CASSRDRGFYGYTF.

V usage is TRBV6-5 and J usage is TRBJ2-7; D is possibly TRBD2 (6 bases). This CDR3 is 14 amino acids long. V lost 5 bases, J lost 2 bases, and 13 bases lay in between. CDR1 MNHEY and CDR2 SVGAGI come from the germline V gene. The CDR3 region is CASSNPRGTYEQYF. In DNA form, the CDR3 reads TGTGCCAGCAGTAACCCCCGGGGGACCTACGAGCAGTACTTC.